This is a list of T cell receptor beta chains from one sample in a study of blood T cell repertoires in COVID-19. Sequenced by immunoSEQ multiplex PCR; TCRdb stores in-frame clones only, minus some. The data show 150,000 to 200,000 clones, over 65% seen once. Sequenced material: peripheral blood. These receptors all come from a woman of 80 years or more with acute or convalescent COVID-19. CDR3s include the opening cysteine and the closing phenylalanine or tryptophan. A D gene is named only where the DNA matches it firmly. Only part of the rows carry a size: once, few, many, or a class if the clone is expanded.

J gene | D gene | CDR3 length | clone size | V gene | CDR3 protein | CDR3 DNA
TRBJ2-1 | TRBD2 | 15 | many | TRBV9 | CASSVVPGGRDEQFF | TGTGCCAGCAGCGTAGTCCCGGGGGGTCGGGATGAGCAGTTCTTC
TRBJ2-3 | NA | 16 | once | TRBV4-3 | CASSQVGPTSTDTQYF | TGCGCCAGCAGCCAAGTTGGTCCTACCAGCACAGATACGCAGTATTTT
TRBJ2-7 | NA | 12 | NA | TRBV10-3 | CAIRPDSNEQYF | TGTGCCATCAGGCCTGACTCCAACGAGCAGTACTTC
TRBJ2-5 | TRBD2 | 16 | once | TRBV9 | CASSVAALAGEETQYF | TGTGCCAGCAGCGTAGCCGCTCTAGCGGGAGAAGAGACCCAGTACTTC
TRBJ2-6 | TRBD2 | 19 | many | TRBV27 | CASSYRRRAGRPGANVLTF | TGTGCCAGCAGTTATCGGCGACGAGCGGGACGTCCTGGGGCCAACGTCCTGACTTTC
TRBJ2-5 | NA | 13 | NA | TRBV7-9 | CASSPGGRETQYF | TGTGCCAGCAGCCCAGGGGGGCGAGAGACCCAGTACTTC
TRBJ1-4 | TRBD1 | 16 | NA | TRBV5-8 | CASSLGERGQGEKLFF | TGTGCCAGCAGCTTGGGAGAGAGGGGGCAAGGGGAAAAACTGTTTTTT
TRBJ2-1 | TRBD1 | 19 | NA | TRBV7-9 | CASSLPDRGQRSTYNEQFF | TGTGCCAGCAGCTTACCGGACAGGGGGCAGCGGAGTACCTACAATGAGCAGTTCTTC
TRBJ2-1 | TRBD2 | 15 | few | TRBV5-6 | CASSFGGRPYNEQFF | TGTGCCAGCAGCTTTGGCGGGAGACCCTACAATGAGCAGTTCTTC
TRBJ2-1 | TRBD2 | 14 | NA | TRBV10-2 | CASRRTSDYNEQFF | TGCGCCAGCAGACGGACTAGCGATTACAATGAGCAGTTCTTC
TRBJ2-2 | TRBD2 | 14 | once | TRBV6-5 | CASIGLAGTGELFF | TGTGCCAGCATTGGACTAGCTGGGACCGGGGAGCTGTTTTTT
TRBJ1-5 | NA | 15 | NA | TRBV5-1 | CASSSDGNSNQPQHF | TGCGCCAGCAGCTCCGACGGGAATAGCAATCAGCCCCAGCATTTT